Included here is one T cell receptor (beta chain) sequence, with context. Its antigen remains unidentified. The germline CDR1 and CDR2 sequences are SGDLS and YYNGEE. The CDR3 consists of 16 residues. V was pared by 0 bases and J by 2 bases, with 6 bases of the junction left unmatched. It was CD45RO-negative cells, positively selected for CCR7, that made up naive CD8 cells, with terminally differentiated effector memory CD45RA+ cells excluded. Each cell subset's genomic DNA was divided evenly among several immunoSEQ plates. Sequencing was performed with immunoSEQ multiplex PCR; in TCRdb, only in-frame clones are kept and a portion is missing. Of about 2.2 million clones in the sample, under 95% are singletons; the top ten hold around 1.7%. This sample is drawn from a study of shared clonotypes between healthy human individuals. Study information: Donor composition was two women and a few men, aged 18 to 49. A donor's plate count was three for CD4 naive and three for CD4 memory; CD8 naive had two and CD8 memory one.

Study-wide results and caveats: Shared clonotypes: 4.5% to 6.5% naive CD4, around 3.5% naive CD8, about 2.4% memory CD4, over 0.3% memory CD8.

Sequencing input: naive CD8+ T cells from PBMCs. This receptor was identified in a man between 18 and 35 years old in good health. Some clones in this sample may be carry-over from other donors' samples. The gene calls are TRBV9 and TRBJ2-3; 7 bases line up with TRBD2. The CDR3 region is CASSVAIAGLTDTQYF. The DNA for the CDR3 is TGTGCCAGCAGCGTAGCGATAGCGGGCCTCACAGATACGCAGTATTTT. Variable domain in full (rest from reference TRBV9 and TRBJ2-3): DSGVTQTPKHLITATGQRVTLRCSPRSGDLSVYWYQQSLDQGLQFLIQYYNGEERAKGNILERFSAQQFPDLHSELNLSSLELGDSALYFCASSVAIAGLTDTQYFGPGTRLTVL.